Listed here is a single T cell receptor (beta chain). Its antigen remains unidentified. No base qualities exist here, and no much larger clone lies one base off it. TCRbeta CDR3 regions were amplified from genomic DNA using the immunoSEQ Assay, a bias-controlled multiplex PCR. Regarding the original processing steps: Nucleated cell counts per sample were estimated from amplification of reference gene primers within the assay. To quantify the absolute abundance of each unique TCRbeta CDR3 rearrangement, sequence reads were collapsed and filtered. For each sample, productive Simpson clonality was calculated by taking the square root of Simpson's diversity index across productive rearrangements. TCRdb's version of the immuneACCESS table is confined to in-frame rearrangements and falls short of the full clone set. An unresolved V gene accounts for under half of the shortfall where checked; the remainder is of unknown origin. That table supplies the V and J calls and clone size; D and trimming were determined from the DNA. The sample contains approximately 230,000 clones, around 89% of them found a single time. The ten largest clones represent over 4% of the sample.

Participants in the prospective study were enrolled through a virtual design, were aged about 18 to 100 years, and lived in approximately 24 United States geographic areas. To assign participants to cohorts, the prospective study relied on clinical history that participants themselves reported in a screening survey and a study questionnaire. Recovered participants in ImmuneRACE Cohort 3 were defined as having two consecutive negative NP/OP PCR tests, clearance from a healthcare professional, or resolution of symptoms. In the prospective study, mobile phlebotomists collected whole blood, serum and a nasopharyngeal or oropharyngeal swab from each participant. Prospective study participants could optionally give additional blood draws and questionnaires over an approximately 2-month period. Blood samples from the prospective study were shipped frozen or at room temperature prior to DNA extraction.

The data belong to a study of blood T cell repertoires in COVID-19 (dated by TCRdb to 2018 to 2021). Regarding the research as a whole: Collaborator samples came from the United States, Italy and Spain and covered acute and convalescent phases of COVID-19. The repertoires were made available in a free public database intended to serve as a resource for research on the immune response to SARS-CoV-2. The prospective study material was composed of cDNA or gDNA derived from T cells, B-cell-depleted T cells, or PBMCs. Deeply sampled blood TCRbeta repertoires from subjects exposed to, actively infected with, or recovered from COVID-19 were included in the dataset. The sample metadata nearly always contained a de-identified subject ID, COVID-19 status, age in years and sex. Where available, HLA class I and class II types were taken from metadata supplied by the sample provider and were not determined by assay-based typing. Samples were obtained from the ongoing ImmuneRACE study (first 160 participants) and from over a thousand subjects provided by 6 global collaborators.

The investigation overall reported the following: The quantity of clinical and demographic metadata differed by source and by participant and was supplied without curation.

Germline trimming amounts to 1 base on V and 4 bases on J, with 3 as the count of junction bases outside the gene matches. From the germline V gene (reference sequence), CDR1 is LNHNV and CDR2 is YYDKDF. The CDR3 measures 14 amino acids from cysteine to phenylalanine. Just CDR3 DNA is preserved here, 42 bases in frame from base 1. Sequencing was carried out using PBMCs or T cells enriched from blood (not recorded which). The chain couples TRBV15 to TRBJ1-2; 7 middle bases align to TRBD1. The origin of this receptor is a woman in her 30s who had recovered from COVID-19. The nucleotide sequence is given as TGTGCCACCAGCAGAGGACAGGGCGTCTATGGCTACACCTTC. This gives the protein CATSRGQGVYGYTF.